These 24 T cell receptor beta chains were all obtained from the same sample, sequenced in a study of CD8 T cells in ankylosing spondylitis. TCRdb itself ran the 5' RACE reads through MiXCR, one entry per CDR3 protein. The sample lists 90,000 to 120,000 distinct CDR3 sequences, approximately 25% occurring once. Source material: synovial fluid, either unsorted or a sorted T cell fraction (not recorded which). Receptor source: a male donor with ankylosing spondylitis.

The chain couples TRBV7-8 to TRBJ2-6; D call uncertain. This CDR3 is built from 14 residues. Trimming stripped 5 bases from V and 0 bases from J, with 5 bases between. The germline CDR1 and CDR2 sequences are SGHVS and FQNEAQ. The CDR3, as DNA: TGTGCCAGCAGCGGGATCTCTGGGGCCAACGTCCTGACTTTC. Residues: CASSGISGANVLTF.

In its sample, this clonotype was seen many times. V is TRBV20-1 and J is TRBJ2-1; D is uncertain. V was clipped by 1 base and J by 10 bases, with 8 bases between them. The CDR3 is 11 residues long. Germline V lookup: CDR1 DFQATT, CDR2 SNEGSKA (reference sequence). CDR3 protein: CSARVVGEQFF. The CDR3 DNA reads TGCAGTGCTAGAGTGGTCGGGGAGCAGTTCTTC.

V usage is TRBV5-6 and J usage is TRBJ1-5; D is ambiguous. The CDR3 runs to 13 residues. V was pared by 0 bases and J by 9 bases, with 10 bases between. Germline-derived CDR1 and CDR2 are SGHDT and YYEEEE. The CDR3 sequence is CASSLAAGGPQHF. In DNA form, the CDR3 reads TGTGCCAGCAGCTTGGCAGCCGGAGGGCCCCAGCATTTT. Based on the CDR3 plus reference TRBV5-6 and TRBJ1-5, the full variable domain is DAGVTQSPTHLIKTRGQQVTLRCSPKSGHDTVSWYQQALGQGPQFIFQYYEEEERQRGNFPDRFSGHQFPNYSSELNVNALLLGDSALYLCASSLAAGGPQHFGDGTRLSIL.

This clonotype was seen only a few times. The genes are TRBV20-1 and TRBJ2-1, with D possibly called TRBD1 or TRBD2 (7 bases each). From germline, CDR1 is DFQATT and CDR2 SNEGSKA (reference sequence). This CDR3 is built from 17 residues. The V gene lost 0 bases and the J gene lost 5 bases, with 20 bases spanning the gap. The CDR3 coding sequence is TGCAGTGCTAGAGATAGGATTAGGGGAGGGGGCCACAATGAGCAGTTCTTC. Translating gives CSARDRIRGGGHNEQFF.

This clonotype was recorded a few times. V usage is TRBV11-3 and J usage is TRBJ1-1; D gene uncertain. Germline assignment: CDR1 SGHNT and CDR2 YENEEA. CDR3 length equals 13 residues. V was shortened by 3 bases and J by 0 bases, with 5 bases between the two germline ends. The DNA of the CDR3 is TGTGCCAGCAGCTTCACATTGAACACTGAAGCTTTCTTT. Residues: CASSFTLNTEAFF.

This clonotype was recorded a few times. This chain links TRBV5-1 with TRBJ2-2; D possibly corresponds to TRBD1 (6 bases). Germline V gene data show CDR1 as SGHRS and CDR2 as YFSETQ. The V end was cut by 3 bases, the J end by 2 bases, with 11 bases between. CDR3 length equals 15 residues. DNA of the CDR3: TGCGCCAGCAGCTCGGACAGCCCAAACACCGGGGAGCTGTTTTTT. It specifies CASSSDSPNTGELFF.

This clonotype was counted once. The rearrangement links TRBV20-1 to TRBJ2-7; 10 nucleotides align to TRBD2. After removal of 5 bases from V and 6 bases from J, the junction contained 7 bases not matched to a gene. CDR1 DFQATT and CDR2 SNEGSKA come from the germline V gene (reference sequence). The CDR3 consists of 13 residues. The CDR3 loop is CSARLAGAGEQYF. The DNA for the CDR3 is TGCAGTGCTCGGCTAGCGGGAGCGGGCGAGCAGTACTTC.

This clonotype showed up just a few times. This chain uses TRBV20-1 with TRBJ1-3, with a weak D call TRBD1 (6 bases). Germline values: CDR1 DFQATT, CDR2 SNEGSKA (reference sequence). V lost 3 bases, J lost 6 bases, and 15 bases lay in between. CDR3 length: 14 amino acids. CDR3 loop: CSASQGPGKNTIYF. The CDR3 DNA follows: TGCAGTGCTAGTCAGGGGCCGGGAAAAAACACCATATATTTT.

This clonotype has more than one count but fewer than ten. This chain connects TRBV5-1 to TRBJ1-3; tentatively, D is TRBD1 (6 bases). The CDR3 is 15 amino acids. CDR1 and CDR2 from the germline V gene are SGHRS and YFSETQ. The germline V and J ends were trimmed by 1 base and 2 bases, with 10 bases remaining between them. In nucleotides, the CDR3 is TGCGCCAGCAGCTTGACAGGGATCACTGGAAACACCATATATTTT. This codes for CASSLTGITGNTIYF. Together with reference TRBV5-1 and TRBJ1-3, the CDR3 gives the full variable domain: KAGVTQTPRYLIKTRGQQVTLSCSPISGHRSVSWYQQTPGQGLQFLFEYFSETQRNKGNFPGRFSGRQFSNSRSEMNVSTLELGDSALYLCASSLTGITGNTIYFGEGSWLTVV.

This clonotype has at least ten counts. The chain uses TRBV7-8 and TRBJ1-1; 12 bases match TRBD1. The V gene's germline CDR1 is SGHVS and CDR2 FQNEAQ. V gave up 0 bases and J gave up 7 bases; unmatched junction bases: 12. This CDR3 is built from 18 residues. The CDR3 nucleotides read TGTGCCAGCAGCTTAGCGAGGGGACAGGGGGCGATTGGGAGTGAAGCTTTCTTT. Protein product: CASSLARGQGAIGSEAFF.

This chain joins TRBV7-8 and TRBJ2-1, with D perhaps TRBD1 or TRBD2 (5 bases each). V lost 3 bases to trimming and J lost 3 bases, with 12 bases between them. This CDR3 is built from 15 residues. Germline V gene sequence: CDR1 SGHVS, CDR2 FQNEAQ. CDR3 coding DNA: TGTGCCAGCAGCTTGGTCATGGGGGACTACAATGAGCAGTTCTTC. It encodes CASSLVMGDYNEQFF.

There are a few counts of this clonotype. This rearrangement joins TRBV18 to TRBJ2-2; D unresolved. From germline, CDR1 is KGHSH and CDR2 LQKENI. This CDR3 region has 13 residues. V was pared by 2 bases and J by 4 bases, with 5 bases between. The CDR3 region is CASSPWSTGELFF. For the CDR3, the DNA is TGTGCCAGCTCACCATGGAGCACCGGGGAGCTGTTTTTT.

This clonotype was observed many times. The V call is TRBV30, the J call TRBJ1-3, with TRBD1 as a possible D gene (5 bases). Per the germline V gene, CDR1 is GTSNPN and CDR2 is SVGIG (reference sequence). There are 15 residues in the CDR3. Trimming took off 5 bases at V and 3 bases at J, with 17 bases between the two ends. CDR3 protein: CAWFPWGGGGNTIYF. The CDR3 DNA sequence: TGTGCCTGGTTCCCCTGGGGGGGAGGTGGAAACACCATATATTTT.

This clonotype was detected only once. The junction differs from germline at one of its ends, possibly a read error. The rearrangement joins TRBV29-1 to TRBJ2-7, with D possibly being TRBD1 (6 bases). Per the germline V gene, CDR1 is SQVTM and CDR2 is ANQGSEA. The CDR3 loop spans 12 amino acids. CDR3 in amino acids: CSVSNHRAERYF. For the CDR3, the DNA is TGCAGCGTTTCAAACCACAGGGCTGAGCGGTACTTC.

This clonotype was counted at least ten times. The rearrangement uses TRBV20-1 and TRBJ1-6; D perhaps matches TRBD1 (5 bases). This CDR3 has 14 residues. With 5 bases removed from V and 9 bases from J, the gap between germline ends came to 17 bases. Germline values: CDR1 DFQATT, CDR2 SNEGSKA (reference sequence). The CDR3 spells CSAGDARARSPLHF. CDR3 DNA sequence: TGCAGTGCTGGGGACGCCCGTGCGCGTTCACCCCTCCACTTT.

The chain carries TRBV6-1 and TRBJ2-1; 7 bases match TRBD1. Unmatched junction bases numbered 4, after V lost 6 bases and J lost 5 bases. CDR3 length equals 13 residues. Germline V CDR1 and CDR2: MNHNS, SASEGT. The CDR3 DNA sequence: TGTGCCAGCAGCTGGACAGGAAACAATGAGCAGTTCTTC. As protein: CASSWTGNNEQFF.

A few counts support this clonotype. This rearrangement joins TRBV6-5 to TRBJ2-7; D possibly corresponds to TRBD2 (7 bases). Germline CDR1 MNHEY, CDR2 SVGAGI. The V and J ends lost 4 bases and 2 bases respectively, with 24 bases between them. This CDR3 is built from 18 residues. CDR3 amino acids: CASSSPGGALKIPYEQYV. CDR3 coding DNA: TGTGCCAGCAGTTCGCCGGGGGGCGCCCTTAAGATTCCCTACGAGCAGTACGTC.

The chain couples TRBV7-9 to TRBJ2-7, with D perhaps given as TRBD1 or TRBD2 (5 bases each). Trimming took off 3 bases at V and 7 bases at J, with 13 bases between the two ends. Per germline, CDR1 SEHNR and CDR2 FQNEAQ (reference sequence). The CDR3 contains 13 residues. For the CDR3, the DNA is TGTGCCAGCAGCTTTGGGGGATTGCAAGAGCAGTACGTC. This gives the protein CASSFGGLQEQYV.

The chain is built from TRBV29-1 and TRBJ2-1; 7 bases map to TRBD2. The V and J ends lost 3 bases and 5 bases, in that order; junction bases with no gene match: 1. Germline-derived CDR1 and CDR2 are SQVTM and ANQGSEA. This CDR3 is 12 amino acids long. The CDR3 sequence is CSVDGTNNEQFF. DNA of the CDR3: TGCAGCGTTGACGGGACTAACAATGAGCAGTTCTTC.

This clonotype was detected only a few times. The chain is built from TRBV7-2 and TRBJ2-1; 8 bases align to TRBD2. CDR3 length: 15 amino acids. Germline V CDR1 and CDR2: SGHTA, FQGNSA. The V and J ends lost 6 bases and 6 bases, in that order; junction bases with no gene match: 10. Here the CDR3 DNA reads TGTGCCAGCAGGGAGACCGGGACTAGTTTCAATGAGCAGTTCTTC. It is translated as CASRETGTSFNEQFF. Full variable domain (rest looked up from reference TRBV7-2 and TRBJ2-1): GAGVSQSPSNKVTEKGKDVELRCDPISGHTALYWYRQSLGQGLEFLIYFQGNSAPDKSGLPSDRFSAERTGGSVSTLTIQRTQQEDSAVYLCASRETGTSFNEQFFGPGTRLTVL.

The chain recombines TRBV12-3 or TRBV12-4 with TRBJ1-5; D possibly corresponds to TRBD1 (6 bases). Trimming cost V 7 bases and J 9 bases, with 16 bases left between them. CDR3 length: 13 residues. The CDR3, as DNA: TGTGCCAGCAAAATACAGGGAGCTCCGCCCCAGCATTTT. It encodes CASKIQGAPPQHF.

The V call is TRBV18, the J call TRBJ1-1, with D possibly TRBD1 on 6 matching bases. Deletions cut 4 bases from V and 5 bases from J, with 14 bases between. Germline CDR1 KGHSH, CDR2 LQKENI. This CDR3 contains 14 residues. The CDR3 loop is CASSRSGADTEAFF. In DNA form, the CDR3 reads TGTGCCAGCTCACGCTCGGGGGCCGATACTGAAGCTTTCTTT.

This chain joins TRBV20-1 and TRBJ1-2; TRBD1 agrees at 9 bases. CDR3 size: 19 residues. V was pared by 1 base and J by 4 bases, with 19 bases of the junction left unmatched. Germline V gene lookup returns CDR1 DFQATT and CDR2 SNEGSKA (reference sequence). CDR3 in DNA: TGCAGTGCTAGAGTCCCTGACAAACAGGGGGCCCTGCTGGGCTATGGCTACACCTTC. Protein product: CSARVPDKQGALLGYGYTF.

This clonotype was picked up a small number of times. The CDR3 spells CASSIRGDSYNEQFF. The CDR3 DNA follows: TGTGCCAGTAGTATCAGGGGGGACTCCTACAATGAGCAGTTCTTC. The chain recombines TRBV19 with TRBJ2-1; D perhaps matches TRBD1 (7 bases). V shed 3 bases and J shed 0 bases, with 9 bases lying between them. The CDR3 runs 15 residues. CDR1 and CDR2 from the germline V gene are LNHDA and SQIVND (reference sequence).